This T cell receptor (beta chain) emerged from a study of radiation and T cells in renal cell carcinoma. At the level of the study: Nephrectomy followed 15 Gy stereotactic body radiation by 4 weeks.

Note on this clone: Its antigen is unidentified.

With 4 bases removed from V and 2 bases from J, the gap between germline ends came to 9 bases. Germline V gene data show CDR1 as SGHRS and CDR2 as YFSETQ. The CDR3 extends over 13 amino acids. Time point: blood 2 weeks post-SBRT. Sample treatment: 15 Gy SBRT to primary tumor, nephrectomy 4 weeks later. The protocol was immunoSEQ multiplex PCR, while the TCRdb copy is restricted to in-frame clones and leaves out a portion. The sample has some 80,000 clones, approximately 83% seen once. Study results and limitations: Top tumor clonotypes rose in blood 2 weeks post-radiation, then contracted. Without pretreatment biopsies, baseline tumor clonotype presence was undetermined.

The rearrangement uses TRBV5-1 and TRBJ2-5; TRBD2 might be the D (6 bases). Sample: blood, taken from a patient whose treatment included radiotherapy and nephrectomy. The receptor comes from a woman between 50 and 59 years old with renal cell carcinoma. Written as DNA, the CDR3 is TGCGCCAGCAGCCGGGGACTTCAAGAGACCCAGTACTTC. Protein: CASSRGLQETQYF.